This T cell receptor (beta chain) was identified during a study of response to subunit inactivated influenza vaccine (dated 2018 in TCRdb). The study in broad terms: Deep quantitative profiling of the T cell receptor repertoire was used in the study to follow responses to a trivalent subunit inactivated influenza vaccine.

The library relied on RT-PCR. This sample was sequenced with an Illumina HiSeq 2500. In TCRdb, the public reads were trimmed at Q25 with fastp and aligned with MiXCR, with productive beta chains retained. Records with the same CDR3 protein are collapsed into one entry carrying the most frequent genes and DNA. This sample holds roughly 710,000 distinct CDR3 sequences; 14% were observed only once. The biggest ten clones account for about 7.6% of the sample. CDR1 and CDR2, looked up from the germline V gene, are MDHEN and SYDVKM. The cysteine opens and the phenylalanine closes a CDR3 of 12 amino acids. Only CDR3 DNA is held: 36 bases, read in frame from base 1. As to this clonotype: Which antigen it targets is not known. The junction departs from the called germline gene at one end, perhaps through a read error.

Results and caveats for the whole study, not just this receptor: According to the authors, only a limited number of new T cells may be recruited by each seasonal influenza vaccination.

Sample: PBMCs from blood, taken less than 15 days before vaccination. The rearranged segments are TRBV28 and TRBJ2-7, with 7 bases aligning to TRBD1. The receptor was isolated from a man over 45 who received an inactivated influenza vaccine. Donor details come from another sample of the same person, matched by shared clones. The CDR3 region: CANSFFRDRQYF. The nucleotide sequence reads as follows: TGTGCCAACAGTTTTTTCCGGGACAGGCAGTACTTC.